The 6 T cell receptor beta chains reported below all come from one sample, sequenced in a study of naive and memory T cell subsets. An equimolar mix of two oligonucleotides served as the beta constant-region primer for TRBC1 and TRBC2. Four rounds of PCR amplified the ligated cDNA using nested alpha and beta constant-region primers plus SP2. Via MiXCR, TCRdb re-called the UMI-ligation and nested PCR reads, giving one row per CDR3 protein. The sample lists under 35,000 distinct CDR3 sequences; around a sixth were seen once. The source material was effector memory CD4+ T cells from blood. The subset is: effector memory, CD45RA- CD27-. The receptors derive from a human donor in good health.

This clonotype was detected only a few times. Written as DNA, the CDR3 is TGCGCCAGCAGCCAAGACGGCAGGGGGACCACTGAAGCTTTCTTT. It translates to CASSQDGRGTTEAFF. V and J are TRBV4-3 and TRBJ1-1; 7 bases fit TRBD1. V trimming: 0 bases; J trimming: 4 bases; junction bases outside the gene matches: 5. The CDR3 loop spans 15 amino acids. From germline, CDR1 is LGHNA and CDR2 YSLEER.

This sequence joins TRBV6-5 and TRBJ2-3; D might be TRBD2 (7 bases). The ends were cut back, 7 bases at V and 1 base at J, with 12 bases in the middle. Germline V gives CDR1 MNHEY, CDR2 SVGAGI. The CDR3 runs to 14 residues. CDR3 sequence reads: CASTRGARTDTQYF. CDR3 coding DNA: TGTGCCAGCACCCGGGGGGCTCGCACAGATACGCAGTATTTT.

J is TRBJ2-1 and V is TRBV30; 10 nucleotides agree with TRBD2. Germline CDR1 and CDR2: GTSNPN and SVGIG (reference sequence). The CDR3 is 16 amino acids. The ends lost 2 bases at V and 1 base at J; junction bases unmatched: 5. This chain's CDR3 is CAWSQPGLASYNEQFF. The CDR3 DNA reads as TGTGCCTGGAGTCAACCGGGACTAGCGTCCTACAATGAGCAGTTCTTC.

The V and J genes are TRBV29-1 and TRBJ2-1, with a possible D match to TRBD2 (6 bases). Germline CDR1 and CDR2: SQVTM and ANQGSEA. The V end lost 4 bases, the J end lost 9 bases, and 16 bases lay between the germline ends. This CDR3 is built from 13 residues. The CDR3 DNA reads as TGCAGCGTTGGATCACGGGAGAGGTTTGAGCAGTTCTTC. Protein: CSVGSRERFEQFF.

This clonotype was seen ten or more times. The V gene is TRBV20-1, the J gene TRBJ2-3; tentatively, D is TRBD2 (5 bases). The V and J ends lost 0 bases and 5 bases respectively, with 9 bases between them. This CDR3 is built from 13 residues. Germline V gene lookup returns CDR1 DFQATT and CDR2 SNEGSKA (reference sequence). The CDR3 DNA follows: TGCAGTGCTAGAGATCGGACTCTAGATACGCAGTATTTT. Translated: CSARDRTLDTQYF.

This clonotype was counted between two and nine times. The CDR3 nucleotides read TGTGCCAGCAGTGTAGCGGGAGGGCCGTCTAATGAGCAGTTCTTC. It specifies CASSVAGGPSNEQFF. The chain uses TRBV28 and TRBJ2-1; 11 nucleotides line up with TRBD2. CDR3 length equals 15 residues. V shed 5 bases and J 7 bases; nucleotides not matched to a gene: 7. CDR1 is MDHEN and CDR2 is SYDVKM in the germline V gene.